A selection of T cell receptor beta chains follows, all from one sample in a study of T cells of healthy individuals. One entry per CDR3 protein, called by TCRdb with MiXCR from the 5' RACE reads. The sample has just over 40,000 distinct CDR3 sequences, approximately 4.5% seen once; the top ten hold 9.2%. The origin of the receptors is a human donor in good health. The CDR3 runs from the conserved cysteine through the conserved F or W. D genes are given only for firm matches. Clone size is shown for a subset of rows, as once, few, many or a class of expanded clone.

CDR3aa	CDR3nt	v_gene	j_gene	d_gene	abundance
CASSLGQNQETQYF	TGTGCCAGCAGTTTGGGGCAGAACCAAGAGACCCAGTACTTC	TRBV12-3/TRBV12-4	TRBJ2-5	-	few
CSVGFKNTEAFF	TGCAGCGTTGGCTTCAAGAACACTGAAGCTTTCTTT	TRBV29-1	TRBJ1-1	-	-
CASSPHRGRNTEAFF	TGTGCCAGCAGTCCTCACAGGGGGAGGAACACTGAAGCTTTCTTT	TRBV6-2/TRBV6-3	TRBJ1-1	TRBD1	few
CASSRREGNQPQHF	TGTGCCAGTTCCCGGCGGGAGGGCAATCAGCCCCAGCATTTT	TRBV2	TRBJ1-5	-	-
CASRFSSPYNEQFF	TGTGCCAGCAGATTCTCTAGCCCCTACAATGAGCAGTTCTTC	TRBV12-3/TRBV12-4	TRBJ2-1	-	few
CASSRNRVLGDTEAFF	TGTGCCAGCAGCCGCAACAGGGTTCTTGGGGACACTGAAGCTTTCTTT	TRBV7-8	TRBJ1-1	-	many
CASSQARSSGGVNEQFF	TGCGCCAGCAGCCAAGCTCGGAGTAGCGGGGGGGTCAATGAGCAGTTCTTC	TRBV4-1	TRBJ2-1	TRBD2	many
CASSYPRPGTDTQYF	TGTGCCAGCAGTTACCCGAGACCCGGCACAGATACGCAGTATTTT	TRBV6-2/TRBV6-3	TRBJ2-3	-	many
CASSKRQGITYEQYF	TGTGCCAGCAGCAAAAGACAGGGGATTACCTACGAGCAGTACTTC	TRBV21-1	TRBJ2-7	-	few
CASSQDTGGQPYEQYF	TGTGCCAGCAGCCAAGATACGGGGGGCCAACCCTACGAGCAGTACTTC	TRBV3-1	TRBJ2-7	-	many
CANGQGASRGYTF	TGTGCCAACGGACAGGGGGCTTCGAGAGGCTACACCTTC	TRBV6-6	TRBJ1-2	TRBD1	many
CASSKDYYNEQFF	TGTGCCAGCAGCAAGGACTACTACAATGAGCAGTTCTTC	TRBV6-5	TRBJ2-1	-	-
CAIWDLVVNTEAFF	TGTGCTATCTGGGACCTGGTGGTGAACACTGAAGCTTTCTTT	TRBV2	TRBJ1-1	-	many
CASSPPSSGRGEQYF	TGTGCCAGCTCACCACCCTCAAGCGGGAGAGGCGAGCAGTACTTC	TRBV18	TRBJ2-7	TRBD2	many
CSVDPSENTEAFF	TGCAGCGTTGATCCGTCGGAGAACACTGAAGCTTTCTTT	TRBV29-1	TRBJ1-1	-	-
CSATGQGLGEQFF	TGCAGTGCTACAGGACAGGGTCTCGGTGAGCAGTTCTTC	TRBV20-1	TRBJ2-1	TRBD1	-
CASSLSPLGGANVLTF	TGCGCCAGCAGCCTATCACCTCTGGGCGGGGCCAACGTCCTGACTTTC	TRBV5-1	TRBJ2-6	-	many
CASSLISRGAEQFF	TGTGCCAGCAGCTTAATCTCCAGGGGCGCTGAGCAGTTCTTC	TRBV11-3	TRBJ2-1	-	many
CATSEAGGTEAFF	TGTGCCACCAGTGAAGCAGGGGGCACTGAAGCTTTCTTT	TRBV24-1	TRBJ1-1	TRBD1	many
CATRRGTEAFF	TGTGCCACCAGAAGAGGCACTGAAGCTTTCTTT	TRBV24-1	TRBJ1-1	-	many
CSAKGLLNYEQYF	TGCAGCGCCAAGGGACTCCTCAACTACGAGCAGTACTTC	TRBV29-1	TRBJ2-7	-	many
CASTGGETQYF	TGTGCCAGCACCGGGGGGGAGACCCAGTACTTC	TRBV12-3/TRBV12-4	TRBJ2-5	TRBD2	few
CASSRGQETDTQYF	TGCGCCAGCAGCCGGGGACAGGAGACAGATACGCAGTATTTT	TRBV5-1	TRBJ2-3	TRBD1	medium-sized
CASSWRLAGPPEQFF	TGTGCCAGCAGCTGGAGACTAGCGGGGCCCCCTGAGCAGTTCTTC	TRBV7-2	TRBJ2-1	TRBD2	-
CASSVGASGTQYF	TGTGCCAGCAGCGTGGGGGCTTCAGGTACGCAGTATTTT	TRBV9	TRBJ2-3	-	-
CASSFYGSRDTQYF	TGCGCCAGCAGCTTTTACGGGAGCCGAGATACGCAGTATTTT	TRBV5-1	TRBJ2-3	-	many
CASSQALVDYNEQFF	TGTGCCAGCAGCCAAGCTTTGGTTGACTACAATGAGCAGTTCTTC	TRBV4-2	TRBJ2-1	-	-
CASSFSRLSGNTIYF	TGTGCCAGCAGTTTTTCCCGACTCTCTGGAAACACCATATATTTT	TRBV6-5	TRBJ1-3	-	many
CATSDRSSAGGYNEQFF	TGTGCCACCAGTGATCGCTCTTCCGCGGGGGGATACAATGAGCAGTTCTTC	TRBV24-1	TRBJ2-1	TRBD2	many
CASSPRGGAYTEAFF	TGCGCCAGCAGCCCTAGGGGGGGGGCCTACACTGAAGCTTTCTTT	TRBV5-1	TRBJ1-1	-	-
CASSSIPGWLTIPGPTNEKLFF	TGTGCCAGCAGCAGTATCCCGGGATGGTTGACAATCCCGGGACCGACTAATGAAAAACTGTTTTTT	TRBV27	TRBJ1-4	-	many
CASRRGREVASPLHF	TGTGCCAGCCGACGTGGCAGGGAAGTTGCTTCACCCCTCCACTTT	TRBV6-5	TRBJ1-6	-	many
CASSPRGDNYGYTF	TGTGCCAGCAGTCCCCGGGGGGATAACTATGGCTACACCTTC	TRBV9	TRBJ1-2	-	many
CASSLSPLDEQFF	TGCGCCAGCAGCTTATCTCCGCTCGATGAGCAGTTCTTC	TRBV5-1	TRBJ2-1	-	many
CASSLKSSYEQYF	TGTGCCAGCAGTTTGAAGAGCTCCTACGAGCAGTACTTC	TRBV12-3/TRBV12-4	TRBJ2-7	-	few
CASSVLGLNYNEQFF	TGTGCCAGCAGCGTACTGGGTCTAAACTACAATGAGCAGTTCTTC	TRBV9	TRBJ2-1	-	many
CASSPRASGRQETQYF	TGTGCCAGCTCACCACGGGCTAGCGGGAGACAAGAGACCCAGTACTTC	TRBV18	TRBJ2-5	TRBD2	few
CASSQDGGRGFEQFF	TGCGCCAGCAGCCAAGATGGGGGTAGGGGGTTTGAGCAGTTCTTC	TRBV4-1	TRBJ2-1	-	many
CSARARDALDGYTF	TGCAGTGCTAGGGCTAGGGACGCCCTTGATGGCTACACCTTC	TRBV20-1	TRBJ1-2	-	many
CASSQGLATDTQYF	TGTGCCAGCAGCCAAGGACTAGCGACAGATACGCAGTATTTT	TRBV7-3	TRBJ2-3	TRBD2	many
CASSQGVSNQPQHF	TGTGCCAGCAGCCAAGGAGTTAGCAATCAGCCCCAGCATTTT	TRBV3-1	TRBJ1-5	-	many
CASRGGASGNSPLHF	TGTGCCTCCCGAGGGGGGGCGAGCGGTAATTCACCCCTCCACTTT	TRBV7-9	TRBJ1-6	-	many
CASSLGGEQYF	TGTGCCAGCAGTTTGGGGGGCGAGCAGTACTTC	TRBV27	TRBJ2-7	-	many
CASSVGLAGAPGELFF	TGTGCCAGCAGCGTGGGACTAGCGGGAGCCCCCGGGGAGCTGTTTTTT	TRBV9	TRBJ2-2	TRBD2	-
CASSLYGRTDTQYF	TGTGCCAGCAGTTTATACGGGAGGACAGATACGCAGTATTTT	TRBV12-3/TRBV12-4	TRBJ2-3	TRBD2	many
CIGQENTEAFF	TGCATCGGACAGGAGAACACTGAAGCTTTCTTT	TRBV29-1	TRBJ1-1	TRBD1	many
CASQKGGQGVNEQFF	TGTGCCAGCCAAAAGGGGGGCCAGGGTGTGAATGAGCAGTTCTTC	TRBV12-1	TRBJ2-1	-	few
CASSPRGAYNEQFF	TGTGCCAGCTCACCACGGGGGGCCTACAATGAGCAGTTCTTC	TRBV18	TRBJ2-1	-	many
CASSLVGLGQGPKNEQFF	TGTGCCAGCAGCTTAGTAGGCTTGGGACAGGGCCCTAAAAATGAGCAGTTCTTC	TRBV11-2	TRBJ2-1	TRBD1	many
CASSVTGATYNEQFF	TGTGCCAGCAGCGTGACGGGAGCCACCTACAATGAGCAGTTCTTC	TRBV9	TRBJ2-1	-	few